Below are 30 T cell receptor beta chains sequenced from a single sample in a study of cytomegalovirus exposure and HLA in healthy donors. PCR was performed using 60 Vbeta and 13 Jbeta primers. Generated by immunoSEQ multiplex PCR, the TCRdb table keeps only in-frame clones and is missing some. The data show under 150,000 clones, nearly 80% seen once. The sequencing sample was made of PBMCs. Every receptor here comes from a woman aged 25-40 years in good health and CMV-seropositive.

The chain carries TRBV4-3 and TRBJ1-2; TRBD1 might be the D (5 bases). Looked up from germline, CDR1 is LGHNA and CDR2 is YSLEER. V was cut by 4 bases and J by 5 bases, with 8 bases left in between. This CDR3 has 12 residues. The CDR3 loop is CASSRGLYGYTF. The DNA for the CDR3 is TGCGCCAGCAGCCGGGGACTTTATGGCTACACCTTC.

This clone was observed a few times. The chain joins TRBV7-9 to TRBJ2-1; 11 nucleotides match TRBD2. The junction had 3 bases not matched to a gene; V was cut back by 5 bases and J by 0 bases. Per the germline V gene, CDR1 is SEHNR and CDR2 is FQNEAQ (reference sequence). This CDR3 comprises 16 residues. CDR3 loop: CASSPSGGPSYNEQFF. The CDR3 region has the DNA TGTGCCAGCAGCCCTAGCGGGGGGCCCTCCTACAATGAGCAGTTCTTC.

The J gene is TRBJ1-1, the V gene TRBV18; D not resolved. Germline values: CDR1 KGHSH, CDR2 LQKENI. The CDR3 has 11 residues. Trimming removed 2 bases at V and 8 bases at J, with 6 bases between. The CDR3: CASSPAGEAFF. The CDR3 DNA follows: TGTGCCAGCTCACCAGCGGGGGAAGCTTTCTTT. Filled out from reference TRBV18 and TRBJ1-1, the complete variable domain reads NAGVMQNPRHLVRRRGQEARLRCSPMKGHSHVYWYRQLPEEGLKFMVYLQKENIIDESGMPKERFSAEFPKEGPSILRIQQVVRGDSAAYFCASSPAGEAFFGQGTRLTVV.

This rearrangement joins TRBV6-1 to TRBJ1-1, with 9 nucleotides matching TRBD1. The CDR3 runs 15 residues. Germline V gene sequence: CDR1 MNHNS, CDR2 SASEGT. V was pared by 7 bases and J by 1 base, with 7 bases of the junction left unmatched. The CDR3 region is CASTRTGEGNTEAFF. CDR3 coding DNA: TGTGCCAGCACCCGGACAGGGGAGGGGAACACTGAAGCTTTCTTT.

J is TRBJ2-6 and V is TRBV5-1; 10 bases fit TRBD1. The V segment lost 1 base and the J segment 0 bases; nucleotides outside the gene matches: 4. CDR1 is SGHRS and CDR2 is YFSETQ in the germline V gene. This CDR3 spans 18 amino acids. The CDR3 nucleotides read TGCGCCAGCAGCTTGTGGGGACAGGGGAGCTCTGGGGCCAACGTCCTGACTTTC. Protein sequence: CASSLWGQGSSGANVLTF.

This sequence joins TRBV21-1 and TRBJ2-7; the table's D gene call, TRBD1, was not cross checked with the DNA. TRBV21-1 is noted as a pseudogene. The CDR3 has 14 residues. This CDR3 reads CASSPTGLTYEQYF. For the CDR3, the DNA is TGTGCCAGCAGCCCGACAGGTTTGACCTACGAGCAGTACTTC.

The genes are TRBV12-1 and TRBJ1-2; the table assigns TRBD1, which was not confirmed against the DNA. TRBV12-1 is labeled a pseudogene. The CDR3 extends over 15 amino acids. CDR3 in amino acids: CASSAVGQLLYGYTF. The CDR3 DNA is TGTGCCAGCAGCGCAGTAGGACAGCTTCTCTATGGCTACACCTTC.

With regard to this clone: A junction end diverges from the germline sequence, so it may reflect a read error. The genes are TRBV6-5 and TRBJ2-1; no clear D gene. CDR3 length: 13 amino acids. CDR1 is MNHEY, CDR2 SVGAGI, per germline. The CDR3 bases are TGTGCCAGCAGTTACGCGTCCTTCAATGAGCAGTTCTTC. Translation gives CASSYASFNEQFF.

V is TRBV15 and J is TRBJ2-2; 7 bases fit TRBD2. With V trimmed by 0 bases and J by 7 bases, 11 bases remained unmatched. Germline lookup yields CDR1 LNHNV and CDR2 YYDKDF (reference sequence). This CDR3 region has 17 residues. The CDR3 DNA reads as TGTGCCACCAGCAGAGATCCGACTAGCCCGTTTAACGGGGAGCTGTTTTTT. Protein sequence: CATSRDPTSPFNGELFF.

The chain couples TRBV9 to TRBJ2-7; TRBD1 might be the D (6 bases). Germline V gene lookup returns CDR1 SGDLS and CDR2 YYNGEE. The V end lost 0 bases, the J end lost 6 bases, and 16 bases lay between the germline ends. The CDR3 loop spans 15 amino acids. Here the CDR3 DNA reads TGTGCCAGCAGCGTAGGCCTCGGCAGGGGCAGCGAGCAGTACTTC. Translated: CASSVGLGRGSEQYF.

This rearrangement joins TRBV19 to TRBJ2-2; weak D call: TRBD1 (6 bases). Trimming left V 7 bases short and J 5 bases short, with 14 bases between. Germline V gives CDR1 LNHDA, CDR2 SQIVND (reference sequence). CDR3 length: 14 amino acids. DNA for the CDR3: TGTGCCAGTACCTTTAAACAGGGTACCGGGGAGCTGTTTTTT. Translated: CASTFKQGTGELFF.

The rearrangement joins TRBV18 to TRBJ1-2; D possibly corresponds to TRBD1 (6 bases). CDR3 length equals 15 residues. Germline CDR1 and CDR2: KGHSH and LQKENI. The V gene lost 4 bases and the J gene lost 4 bases, with 16 bases spanning the gap. CDR3 sequence: CASSQRDTEFYGYTF. The DNA of the CDR3 is TGTGCCAGCTCACAACGGGACACGGAATTCTATGGCTACACCTTC.

This clone was counted once. J is TRBJ2-1 and V is TRBV2; 9 bases are shared with TRBD2. The CDR3 sequence is 17 residues long. Germline V gives CDR1 SNHLY, CDR2 FYNNEI. With V trimmed by 1 base and J by 1 base, 5 bases remained unmatched. The CDR3 DNA is TGTGCCAGCAGTGAAGTCGCGGGGGGGCGGTCCTACAATGAGCAGTTCTTC. Translating it yields CASSEVAGGRSYNEQFF.

The V call is TRBV7-2, the J call TRBJ1-5, with D perhaps matching TRBD1 (5 bases). CDR3 length equals 15 residues. Germline CDR1 and CDR2: SGHTA and FQGNSA. V lost 2 bases, J lost 5 bases, and 13 bases lay in between. For the CDR3, the DNA is TGTGCCAGCAGCTTATTTCAGGGAATGGATCAGCCCCAGCATTTT. Translating it yields CASSLFQGMDQPQHF.

The CDR3 loop reads CASSQVLAEKLFF. The CDR3 DNA reads TGCGCCAGCAGCCAAGTCTTGGCAGAAAAACTGTTTTTT. This chain connects TRBV4-1 to TRBJ1-4; no clear D gene. The length of the CDR3 is 13 residues. From germline, CDR1 is MGHRA and CDR2 YSYEKL. Between the trimmed V and J ends, which lost 1 base and 8 bases, there was a span of 8 bases.

This clone was detected only once. The gene calls are TRBV11-2 and TRBJ2-7; D is possibly TRBD2 (5 bases). CDR3 size: 14 residues. Germline-derived CDR1 and CDR2 are SGHAT and FQNNGV. V was trimmed by 5 bases and J by 7 bases, leaving 18 bases between them. The CDR3 loop is CASSKGWAGDEQYF. The CDR3 nucleotides are TGTGCCAGCAGCAAGGGATGGGCCGGGGATGAGCAGTACTTC. Supplemented by reference TRBV11-2 and TRBJ2-7, the full variable domain reads EAGVAQSPRYKIIEKRQSVAFWCNPISGHATLYWYQQILGQGPKLLIQFQNNGVVDDSQLPKDRFSAERLKGVDSTLKIQPAKLEDSAVYLCASSKGWAGDEQYFGPGTRLTVT.

This clone has more than one count but fewer than ten. The chain recombines TRBV30 with TRBJ1-2, with 12 bases identical to TRBD1. J was trimmed by 7 bases and V by 2 bases; bases with no gene match: 5. Germline V CDR1 and CDR2: GTSNPN, SVGIG (reference sequence). The CDR3 contains 14 residues. The DNA for the CDR3 is TGTGCCTGGAGTCGGGACAGGGGGCAGGGTGGCTACACCTTC. Its translation is CAWSRDRGQGGYTF.

The genes are TRBV7-9 and TRBJ1-2, with 9 bases that match TRBD1. Germline V lookup: CDR1 SEHNR, CDR2 FQNEAQ (reference sequence). The CDR3 sequence is 15 residues long. V lost 5 bases, J lost 3 bases, and 7 bases stayed unmatched. DNA for the CDR3: TGTGCCAGCAGCGGACGGGACAGGGAGGACTATGGCTACACCTTC. Protein product: CASSGRDREDYGYTF.

The V gene is TRBV9, the J gene TRBJ1-4, with 9 bases that match TRBD1. The germline gives CDR1 SGDLS, CDR2 YYNGEE. V dropped 4 bases and J dropped 4; count of bases not matched to a gene: 5. The CDR3 is 15 residues long. CDR3 loop: CASSTDRGINEKLFF. The CDR3 DNA follows: TGTGCCAGCAGCACAGACAGGGGGATTAATGAAAAACTGTTTTTT. Full variable domain (missing parts from reference TRBV9 and TRBJ1-4): DSGVTQTPKHLITATGQRVTLRCSPRSGDLSVYWYQQSLDQGLQFLIQYYNGEERAKGNILERFSAQQFPDLHSELNLSSLELGDSALYFCASSTDRGINEKLFFGSGTQLSVL.

The rearrangement joins TRBV6-1 to TRBJ1-5; D is ambiguous. The CDR3 totals 14 residues. Trimming took off 8 bases at V and 5 bases at J, with 16 bases between the two ends. Germline loops: CDR1 MNHNS, CDR2 SASEGT. The CDR3 region is CASEMRRGDQPQHF. The CDR3 DNA follows: TGTGCCAGCGAAATGAGGAGAGGCGATCAGCCCCAGCATTTT.

The chain joins TRBV6-6 to TRBJ2-2, with 8 bases matching TRBD2. CDR1 is MNHNY and CDR2 is SVGAGI in the germline V gene (reference sequence). The CDR3 covers 16 residues. V was clipped by 1 base and J by 1 base; unmatched bases: 2. The CDR3 nucleotides read TGTGCCAGCAGTTACTACCTAGCGGGGAACACCGGGGAGCTGTTTTTT. Its translation is CASSYYLAGNTGELFF.

V and J are TRBV5-1 and TRBJ2-5; the match to TRBD1 covers 10 bases. V lost 4 bases, J lost 4 bases, and 16 bases stayed unmatched. CDR1 and CDR2 from the germline V gene are SGHRS and YFSETQ. The CDR3 loop spans 18 amino acids. CDR3 region: CASSTWTGGVERGETQYF. The CDR3 DNA reads TGCGCCAGCAGCACCTGGACAGGGGGGGTCGAAAGGGGAGAGACCCAGTACTTC.

V gene TRBV7-9 combines with J gene TRBJ1-1, with 7 bases identical to TRBD1. The CDR3 is 14 residues long. Germline V gives CDR1 SEHNR, CDR2 FQNEAQ (reference sequence). The J segment lost 1 base and the V segment lost 3 bases, leaving 2 bases of the junction unmatched. The CDR3 reads CASSFQGGNTEAFF. In nucleotides, the CDR3 is TGTGCCAGCAGCTTTCAGGGGGGGAACACTGAAGCTTTCTTT.

This clone was observed a single time. This rearrangement joins TRBV9 to TRBJ2-4; 7 bases align to TRBD2. Germline V gives CDR1 SGDLS, CDR2 YYNGEE. V shed 0 bases, J shed 0 bases, and the junction held 3 bases outside the gene matches. The CDR3 is 16 residues long. In DNA form, the CDR3 reads TGTGCCAGCAGCGTAGGAGCGGGGCTAGCCAAAAACATTCAGTACTTC. It encodes CASSVGAGLAKNIQYF. The whole variable domain, remainder taken from reference TRBV9 and TRBJ2-4, is DSGVTQTPKHLITATGQRVTLRCSPRSGDLSVYWYQQSLDQGLQFLIQYYNGEERAKGNILERFSAQQFPDLHSELNLSSLELGDSALYFCASSVGAGLAKNIQYFGAGTRLSVL.

This rearrangement joins TRBV6-1 to TRBJ1-5; no clear D. The CDR3 has 17 amino acids. Trimming left V 0 bases short and J 1 base short, with 13 bases between. The germline gives CDR1 MNHNS, CDR2 SASEGT. Here the CDR3 DNA reads TGTGCCAGCAGTGAAGCGCGGAGAGGGAGGAGCAATCAGCCCCAGCATTTT. Amino acid sequence: CASSEARRGRSNQPQHF.

V usage is TRBV30 and J usage is TRBJ2-1; D call uncertain. There are 11 residues in the CDR3. The germline V gene has CDR1 GTSNPN and CDR2 SVGIG (reference sequence). With 0 bases removed from V and 12 bases from J, the gap between germline ends came to 9 bases. The CDR3 is CAWSVQPRQFF. The CDR3 DNA reads as TGTGCCTGGAGTGTACAACCCCGGCAGTTCTTC.

The V and J genes are TRBV7-9 and TRBJ2-1; D is perhaps TRBD1 (5 bases). Trimming left V 5 bases short and J 0 bases short, with 14 bases between. This CDR3 contains 16 residues. Germline lookup yields CDR1 SEHNR and CDR2 FQNEAQ (reference sequence). CDR3 DNA: TGTGCCAGCAGCCAGCAGGACATCAGCTCCTACAATGAGCAGTTCTTC. Residues: CASSQQDISSYNEQFF.

This chain connects TRBV6-1 to TRBJ2-7, with 8 positions matching TRBD1. Germline CDR1 MNHNS, CDR2 SASEGT. The ends lost 7 bases at V and 4 bases at J; junction bases unmatched: 9. The CDR3 runs to 14 residues. CDR3 region: CASNPRTGFYEQYF. CDR3 sequence (DNA): TGTGCCAGCAACCCCCGGACAGGGTTTTACGAGCAGTACTTC.

The J gene is TRBJ2-3, the V gene TRBV5-1, with D perhaps matching TRBD2 (6 bases). V was clipped by 2 bases and J by 1 base, with 17 bases between them. Germline-derived CDR1 and CDR2 are SGHRS and YFSETQ. The CDR3 sequence is 17 residues long. The DNA of the CDR3 is TGCGCCAGCAGCTTTGAGTTGGCGGGGCAGGGCACAGATACGCAGTATTTT. Translating gives CASSFELAGQGTDTQYF.

The rearrangement links TRBV5-5 to TRBJ2-2; D is undetermined. The CDR3 covers 16 residues. The V end lost 1 base, the J end lost 4 bases, and 14 bases lay between the germline ends. Germline loops: CDR1 SGHKS, CDR2 YYEKEE (reference sequence). The DNA of the CDR3 is TGTGCCAGCAGCTTGAGCCCTAGTGCAATCACCGGGGAGCTGTTTTTT. It codes for CASSLSPSAITGELFF.